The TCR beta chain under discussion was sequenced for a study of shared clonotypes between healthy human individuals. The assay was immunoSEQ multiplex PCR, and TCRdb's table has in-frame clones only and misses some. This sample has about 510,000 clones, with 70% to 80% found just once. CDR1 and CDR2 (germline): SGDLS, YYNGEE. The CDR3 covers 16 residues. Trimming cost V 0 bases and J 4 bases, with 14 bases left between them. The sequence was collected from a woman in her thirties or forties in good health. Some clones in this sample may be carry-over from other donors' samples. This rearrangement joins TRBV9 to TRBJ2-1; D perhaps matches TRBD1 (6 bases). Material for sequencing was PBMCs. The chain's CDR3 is CASSVGLGRGYNEQFF. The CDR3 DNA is TGTGCCAGCAGCGTAGGGTTGGGCAGGGGATACAATGAGCAGTTCTTC. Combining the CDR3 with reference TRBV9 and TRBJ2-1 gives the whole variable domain DSGVTQTPKHLITATGQRVTLRCSPRSGDLSVYWYQQSLDQGLQFLIQYYNGEERAKGNILERFSAQQFPDLHSELNLSSLELGDSALYFCASSVGLGRGYNEQFFGPGTRLTVL.